What follows are 20 T cell receptor beta chains derived from one specimen sequenced in a study of shared clonotypes between healthy human individuals. Clones were read by immunoSEQ multiplex PCR, and TCRdb kept only the in-frame ones, dropping some. The sample carries about 2.3 million clones, 85% to 95% recorded once. The source material was naive CD4+ T cells from PBMCs. As to subset: CD45RA+ positively selected. These receptors came from a man between 18 and 35 years old in good health. Some clones in this sample may be carry-over from other donors' samples.

The chain has TRBV13 and TRBJ1-1; D not resolved. Looked up from germline, CDR1 is PRHDT and CDR2 is FYEKMQ (reference sequence). The V end was cut by 6 bases, the J end by 1 base, with 15 bases between. The CDR3 consists of 15 residues. In DNA, the CDR3 is TGTGCCAGCAGATCCGAATCCCCAGGGAACACTGAAGCTTTCTTT. Protein product: CASRSESPGNTEAFF.

The chain is built from TRBV7-2 and TRBJ1-5; TRBD1 matches 9 bases. Germline CDR1 reads SGHTA; CDR2 reads FQGNSA. This CDR3 spans 14 amino acids. Trimming at V came to 5 bases and at J to 6 bases, leaving 5 bases not matched to a gene. DNA of the CDR3: TGTGCCAGCAGCACAGGACAGGGGATTCAGCCCCAGCATTTT. Translation: CASSTGQGIQPQHF.

The chain links TRBV5-1 to TRBJ2-1; a weak D match, TRBD1 (5 bases). Germline V CDR1 and CDR2: SGHRS, YFSETQ. V dropped 0 bases and J dropped 7 bases, with 14 bases sitting between them. The CDR3 contains 15 residues. The CDR3 nucleotides are TGCGCCAGCAGCTTGGCCGGAGTTAGGGGTAATGAGCAGTTCTTC. Translation: CASSLAGVRGNEQFF.

Regarding this clone: This same CDR3 is encoded by further DNA sequences in the sample. J is TRBJ2-7 and V is TRBV7-3; D is ambiguous. The CDR3 extends over 14 amino acids. Germline CDR1 SGHTA, CDR2 FQGTGA. With 0 bases removed from V and 1 base from J, the gap between germline ends came to 7 bases. CDR3 sequence (DNA): TGTGCCAGCAGCTTAACACCCGGATCCTACGAGCAGTACTTC. This codes for CASSLTPGSYEQYF.

J is TRBJ2-1 and V is TRBV28; 8 bases are shared with TRBD2. The germline gives CDR1 MDHEN, CDR2 SYDVKM. CDR3 size: 13 residues. Trimming removed 8 bases from V and 7 bases from J; junction bases left unmatched: 7. The CDR3 DNA follows: TGTGCCAGCCGGTATGGGACTAGGAATGAGCAGTTCTTC. Protein: CASRYGTRNEQFF.

The gene calls are TRBV6-5 and TRBJ1-5; a weak D match, TRBD1 (6 bases). Germline lookup yields CDR1 MNHEY and CDR2 SVGAGI. CDR3 length: 14 residues. V lost 6 bases and J lost 2, with 11 bases in between. CDR3 nucleotides: TGTGCCAGCAGCCTCCGACAGGGCAATCAGCCCCAGCATTTT. This sequence encodes CASSLRQGNQPQHF.

The chain has TRBV5-1 and TRBJ2-7; D might be TRBD2 (6 bases). V dropped 4 bases and J dropped 7 bases, with 18 bases sitting between them. The CDR3 totals 14 residues. Germline CDR1 is SGHRS and CDR2 is YFSETQ. The CDR3 loop is CASSPIAGLWEQYF. The DNA for the CDR3 is TGCGCCAGCAGCCCGATCGCGGGACTTTGGGAGCAGTACTTC.

The CDR3 loop reads CASSPPIGASDTQYF. The CDR3 DNA is TGTGCCAGCTCACCACCGATAGGGGCATCAGATACGCAGTATTTT. The chain carries TRBV18 and TRBJ2-3, with a tentative D call TRBD1 (5 bases). The CDR3 extends over 15 amino acids. Germline V gene data show CDR1 as KGHSH and CDR2 as LQKENI. The germline V and J ends were trimmed by 0 bases and 4 bases, with 11 bases remaining between them. Filled out from reference TRBV18 and TRBJ2-3, the complete variable domain reads NAGVMQNPRHLVRRRGQEARLRCSPMKGHSHVYWYRQLPEEGLKFMVYLQKENIIDESGMPKERFSAEFPKEGPSILRIQQVVRGDSAAYFCASSPPIGASDTQYFGPGTRLTVL.

This chain connects TRBV2 to TRBJ2-5, with a possible D match to TRBD2 (6 bases). V was cut by 6 bases and J by 1 base, with 15 bases left in between. The CDR3 contains 15 residues. Germline V gives CDR1 SNHLY, CDR2 FYNNEI. CDR3 nucleotides: TGTGCCAGCAGGGACCTGGAGGGCCCCCAAGAGACCCAGTACTTC. Amino acids: CASRDLEGPQETQYF.

The chain has TRBV6-5 and TRBJ1-2, with a tentative D call TRBD1 (5 bases). Trimming removed 6 bases from V and 1 base from J, with 9 bases in between. The CDR3 covers 13 residues. Germline V lookup: CDR1 MNHEY, CDR2 SVGAGI. The CDR3 protein is CASRGHDNYGYTF. CDR3 DNA: TGTGCCAGCAGGGGGCACGATAACTATGGCTACACCTTC.

The V and J genes are TRBV4-1 and TRBJ2-7; TRBD2 agrees at 12 bases. Germline-derived CDR1 and CDR2 are MGHRA and YSYEKL. V gave up 0 bases and J gave up 9 bases; unmatched junction bases: 6. CDR3 length: 15 residues. CDR3 sequence: CASSQDWGLAGLQYF. The CDR3 coding sequence is TGCGCCAGCAGCCAAGATTGGGGACTAGCGGGCTTGCAGTACTTC.

This clone was recorded a few times. The chain recombines TRBV28 with TRBJ1-2, with 7 bases identical to TRBD1. V was pared by 6 bases and J by 7 bases, with 5 bases of the junction left unmatched. The length of the CDR3 is 12 residues. Looked up from germline, CDR1 is MDHEN and CDR2 is SYDVKM. As DNA, the CDR3 is TGTGCCAGCAGGCCGACAGGGTCTGGCTACACCTTC. Its protein product is CASRPTGSGYTF.

V and J are TRBV6-6 and TRBJ1-2; D perhaps matches TRBD1 (5 bases). Germline CDR1 reads MNHNY; CDR2 reads SVGAGI (reference sequence). The CDR3 contains 13 residues. Trimming shortened V by 4 bases and J by 4 bases, and 10 bases separated the two germline ends. The chain's CDR3 is CASSWGDRYGYTF. CDR3 nucleotides: TGTGCCAGCAGTTGGGGGGACCGCTATGGCTACACCTTC.

This chain connects TRBV28 to TRBJ1-5; D is possibly TRBD1 (5 bases). The CDR3 is made up of 15 amino acids. V was pared by 5 bases and J by 6 bases, with 17 bases between. Germline V CDR1 and CDR2: MDHEN, SYDVKM. The CDR3 nucleotides read TGTGCCAGCAGTCCGAGGGGTACACTCGTTCAGCCCCAGCATTTT. This encodes CASSPRGTLVQPQHF. Full variable domain (outside the CDR3, taken from reference TRBV28 and TRBJ1-5): DVKVTQSSRYLVKRTGEKVFLECVQDMDHENMFWYRQDPGLGLRLIYFSYDVKMKEKGDIPEGYSVSREKKERFSLILESASTNQTSMYLCASSPRGTLVQPQHFGDGTRLSIL.

The chain carries TRBV28 and TRBJ2-1; 8 bases align to TRBD1. Germline CDR1 MDHEN, CDR2 SYDVKM. Trimming at V came to 6 bases and at J to 9 bases, leaving 4 bases not matched to a gene. CDR3 length: 12 amino acids. The CDR3 DNA reads TGTGCCAGCAGGACAGGGGCCCTTGAGCAGTTCTTC. Protein: CASRTGALEQFF.

V and J are TRBV2 and TRBJ2-7; a weak D match, TRBD2 (5 bases). The germline gives CDR1 SNHLY, CDR2 FYNNEI. The CDR3 length is 13 residues. With 5 bases removed from V and 0 bases from J, the gap between germline ends came to 8 bases. CDR3 DNA: TGTGCCAGCAGTAAAGGAGGCTCCTACGAGCAGTACTTC. This sequence encodes CASSKGGSYEQYF.

The V call is TRBV7-3, the J call TRBJ1-1; 8 nucleotides line up with TRBD1. The CDR3 contains 13 residues. Germline trimming cut 6 bases from V and 4 bases from J; bases unmatched to any gene: 4. Looked up from germline, CDR1 is SGHTA and CDR2 is FQGTGA. The CDR3 DNA follows: TGTGCCAGCAGTTACACAGGGGGCACTGAAGCTTTCTTT. Its protein is CASSYTGGTEAFF.

This clone was detected only a few times. The rearrangement links TRBV6-1 to TRBJ1-1; TRBD1 is a possible D gene (5 bases). Germline loops: CDR1 MNHNS, CDR2 SASEGT. Trimming pared 3 bases from V and 3 bases from J, leaving 11 bases between. This CDR3 has 14 amino acids. The CDR3 DNA follows: TGTGCCAGCAGTGATAATCAGGGATACACTGAAGCTTTCTTT. Translated: CASSDNQGYTEAFF.

J is TRBJ1-2 and V is TRBV11-2, with D maybe TRBD1 (5 bases). The CDR3 consists of 14 residues. Germline CDR1 and CDR2: SGHAT and FQNNGV. V was cut by 4 bases and J by 2 bases, with 11 bases left in between. In nucleotides, the CDR3 is TGTGCCAGCAGCTCGATTAAGGGGAACTATGGCTACACCTTC. Translating it yields CASSSIKGNYGYTF.

The DNA of the CDR3 is TGCAGCGTTGAAGGATCGGGGGCTGGGTATGGCTACACCTTC. Translated: CSVEGSGAGYGYTF. The V call is TRBV29-1, the J call TRBJ1-2, with D tentatively TRBD1 (6 bases). V dropped 1 base and J dropped 5 bases, with 14 bases sitting between them. The CDR3 has 14 residues. In germline, CDR1 is SQVTM, CDR2 ANQGSEA.